A selection of T cell receptor beta chains follows, all from one sample in a study of cytotoxic CD8 clonotypes in ibrutinib-treated CLL. Sequencing used immunoSEQ multiplex PCR; TCRdb keeps in-frame clones, though not all of them. The sample comprises just over 45,000 clones, 69% of which are singletons, and about 13% rests with the top ten. The material sequenced was PBMCs, taken after 12 months of ibrutinib treatment. The source of these receptors is a human donor with chronic lymphocytic leukemia. CDR3s include the opening cysteine and the closing phenylalanine or tryptophan. The D gene is left open where the match is weak. Size tells how often a clone was seen (once, few, many) or the class of an expanded clone, and some rows leave it out.

d_gene,v_gene,abundance,j_gene,CDR3nt,CDR3aa
NA,TRBV5-1,NA,TRBJ2-7,TGCGCCAGCAGCTGGGGGTTTCTTTCCTACGAGCAGTACTTC,CASSWGFLSYEQYF
NA,TRBV29-1,NA,TRBJ2-1,TGCAGCGTTGAACCGGTCAGAATGGGTGAGCAGTTCTTC,CSVEPVRMGEQFF
NA,TRBV7-9,few,TRBJ1-5,TGTGCCAGCAGCCGCGAGGGGGGGCAGCCCCAGCATTTT,CASSREGGQPQHF
NA,TRBV4-1,NA,TRBJ1-1,TGCGCCAGCAGCCCCGGGTGGGGGGTGAACACTGAAGCTTTCTTT,CASSPGWGVNTEAFF
TRBD2,TRBV7-8,NA,TRBJ2-7,TGTGCCAGCAGCCTTAAGACTAGCGGGGTCTCCTACGAGCAGTACTTC,CASSLKTSGVSYEQYF
NA,TRBV19,NA,TRBJ1-1,TGTGCCAGTAGCCCAACAGTGAACACTGAAGCTTTCTTT,CASSPTVNTEAFF
TRBD1,TRBV27,few,TRBJ1-2,TGTGCCAGCAGTTTATCGGCAGGGGGTGGCTACACCTTC,CASSLSAGGGYTF
NA,TRBV7-6,once,TRBJ2-4,TGTGCCAGCAGCACCTGGGGGGGCGTCGGAGCCAAAAACATTCAGTACTTC,CASSTWGGVGAKNIQYF
TRBD1,TRBV5-4,NA,TRBJ1-2,TGTGCCAGCAGCTTGGCGGGACAGAACTATGGCTACACCTTC,CASSLAGQNYGYTF
NA,TRBV5-1,NA,TRBJ1-1,TGCGCCAGCAGCTTGGCCGGGGGGTCGAACACTGAAGCTTTCTTT,CASSLAGGSNTEAFF
NA,TRBV27,few,TRBJ1-6,TGTGCCAGCAGTTTCCGGGACCCGTCAGCCTCACCCCTCCACTTT,CASSFRDPSASPLHF
TRBD1,TRBV6-5,few,TRBJ2-7,TGTGCCAGCAGTTACTCTACAGGGGGCTACGAGCAGTACTTC,CASSYSTGGYEQYF
TRBD1,TRBV6-5,NA,TRBJ2-7,TGTGCCAGTAAGAGGGGGGGGACAGGGATCTACGAGCAGTACTTC,CASKRGGTGIYEQYF
NA,TRBV5-5,NA,TRBJ1-5,TGTGCCAGCAGCCTGGGACTATGGGATCAGCCCCAGCATTTT,CASSLGLWDQPQHF
NA,TRBV29-1,NA,TRBJ2-1,TGCAGCGTCTCAATGGGGGCCTACAATGAGCAGTTCTTC,CSVSMGAYNEQFF
TRBD1,TRBV7-6,NA,TRBJ1-5,TGTGCCAGCAGCTTAGGTCTAGCAGGGGGTTTCCCCAATCAGCCCCAGCATTTT,CASSLGLAGGFPNQPQHF
NA,TRBV7-2,NA,TRBJ2-5,TGTGCCAGCAGCACAAGGGGGGGAGAGACCCAGTACTTC,CASSTRGGETQYF
NA,TRBV30,NA,TRBJ1-1,TGTGCCTGGAGTGTAGACCCAAATTTTTCCACTGAAGCTTTCTTT,CAWSVDPNFSTEAFF
NA,TRBV27,NA,TRBJ2-3,TGTGCCAGCAGTTTCGACCGGCTTGAGACAGATACGCAGTATTTT,CASSFDRLETDTQYF
TRBD1,TRBV5-1,few,TRBJ1-2,TGCGCCAGCAGCTGGGGACAGGGGGACTACACCTTC,CASSWGQGDYTF
NA,TRBV18,NA,TRBJ2-1,TGTGCCAGCTCACCAGGGTCGGCAGGGCTCTACAATGAGCAGTTCTTC,CASSPGSAGLYNEQFF
NA,TRBV5-4,NA,TRBJ2-3,TGTGCCAGCAGCTTGGTGGGGGCGGAAGATACGCAGTATTTT,CASSLVGAEDTQYF
NA,TRBV4-2,NA,TRBJ2-5,TGTGCCAGCAGCCAAGAGGCTGAGACCCAGTACTTC,CASSQEAETQYF
TRBD2,TRBV7-9,NA,TRBJ2-3,TGTGCCAGCAGCTTAGTACTAGCGGGGGGGCCAGATACGCAGTATTTT,CASSLVLAGGPDTQYF
NA,TRBV28,NA,TRBJ2-3,TGTGCCAGCAGTTTTTCGGGCACAGATACGCAGTATTTT,CASSFSGTDTQYF
TRBD2,TRBV5-1,NA,TRBJ2-3,TGCGCCAGCAGCTTCTCTAGCGGGGTGGGAGATACGCAGTATTTT,CASSFSSGVGDTQYF
NA,TRBV4-1,NA,TRBJ2-5,TGCGCCAGCAGCGGAGGTCAACTCATCCAAGAGACCCAGTACTTC,CASSGGQLIQETQYF
NA,TRBV2,NA,TRBJ2-5,TGTGCCAGATCCACCGGGGGCCAAGAGACCCAGTACTTC,CARSTGGQETQYF
TRBD2,TRBV7-2,NA,TRBJ2-5,TGTGCCAGCACAACCAATAGCGGGGGACAAGAGACCCAGTACTTC,CASTTNSGGQETQYF